Each of the 31 T cell receptor beta chains below was sequenced from the same sample in a study of blood T cell repertoires in COVID-19. Method: immunoSEQ multiplex PCR; TCRdb's copy keeps in-frame clones and lacks some. The sample has roughly 380,000 clones, about nine tenths seen once; the top ten hold less than 2%. Material: peripheral blood. The source is a middle-aged woman with COVID-19, enrolled during active disease.

CDR3 sequence: CASSPSGVNTEAFF. For the CDR3, the DNA is TGTGCCAGCAGCCCCTCCGGGGTGAACACTGAAGCTTTCTTT. The V call is TRBV6-2 or TRBV6-3, the J call TRBJ1-1; D is ambiguous. V lost 6 bases, J lost 0 bases, and 11 bases lay in between. CDR1 and CDR2 (germline): MNHEY, SVGEGT. The CDR3 has 14 residues.

This clone was observed once. This chain joins TRBV12-3 or TRBV12-4 and TRBJ1-4; 7 bases align to TRBD1. Germline trimming cut 8 bases from V and 7 bases from J; bases unmatched to any gene: 7. The CDR3 covers 13 residues. CDR3 in amino acids: CASGRGRPEKLFF. Here the CDR3 DNA reads TGTGCCAGCGGAAGGGGGCGCCCTGAAAAACTGTTTTTT.

J is TRBJ2-3 and V is TRBV6-2 or TRBV6-3; 10 bases line up with TRBD2. The CDR3 totals 15 residues. CDR1 is MNHEY, CDR2 SVGEGT, per germline. With V trimmed by 2 bases and J by 4 bases, 3 bases remained unmatched. This CDR3 is CASSYLAGVADTQYF. Written as DNA, the CDR3 is TGTGCCAGCAGTTACCTAGCGGGAGTTGCAGATACGCAGTATTTT.

This clone came up once. V and J are TRBV19 and TRBJ2-2; D is ambiguous. CDR1 and CDR2 from the germline V gene are LNHDA and SQIVND (reference sequence). The CDR3 totals 19 residues. Trimming shortened V by 7 bases and J by 0 bases, and 24 bases separated the two germline ends. The CDR3 here is CASIRFGGQPISNTGELFF. The CDR3, as DNA: TGTGCCAGTATACGGTTCGGCGGCCAGCCGATTTCGAACACCGGGGAGCTGTTTTTT. The complete variable domain, with remaining parts taken from reference TRBV19 and TRBJ2-2, reads DGGITQSPKYLFRKEGQNVTLSCEQNLNHDAMYWYRQDPGQGLRLIYYSQIVNDFQKGDIAEGYSVSREKKESFPLTVTSAQKNPTAFYLCASIRFGGQPISNTGELFFGEGSRLTVL.

The chain uses TRBV28 and TRBJ2-1, with D tentatively TRBD2 (11 bases). CDR1 is MDHEN and CDR2 is SYDVKM in the germline V gene. The CDR3 runs to 19 residues. V dropped 5 bases and J dropped 4 bases, with 27 bases sitting between them. The DNA of the CDR3 is TGTGCCAGCAGTCGCGACAGGGGGCTAGCGGGGGGAGGTTACAATGAGCAGTTCTTC. Its translation: CASSRDRGLAGGGYNEQFF.

The J gene is TRBJ1-1, the V gene TRBV3-1 (or the pseudogene TRBV3-2); D not certain. The CDR3 spans 12 residues. The germline V gene encodes CDR1 LGHDT and CDR2 YNNKEL (reference sequence). Trimming took off 4 bases at V and 8 bases at J, with 11 bases between the two ends. This chain's CDR3 is CASSRHGGEAFF. As DNA, the CDR3 is TGTGCCAGCAGCCGTCACGGCGGCGAAGCTTTCTTT.

The chain is built from TRBV6-5 and TRBJ1-6; D is possibly TRBD1 (6 bases). From germline, CDR1 is MNHEY and CDR2 SVGAGI. There are 14 residues in the CDR3. V was clipped by 5 bases and J by 7 bases, with 12 bases between them. In DNA, the CDR3 is TGTGCCAGCAGTACAGGGATTCCGAATTCACCCCTCCACTTT. It is translated as CASSTGIPNSPLHF.

This clone appeared a single time. Germline is not matched at one junction end, which may reflect a read error. The chain combines TRBV7-7 with TRBJ2-1; TRBD2 matches 8 bases. CDR3 length: 15 amino acids. Germline CDR1 is SSHAT and CDR2 is FNYEAQ (reference sequence). Here the CDR3 DNA reads TGTGCTAGCAGCCTGAGCGGGGGATTAGGCAATGAGCAGTTCTTC. Translated: CASSLSGGLGNEQFF.

The J gene is TRBJ1-1, the V gene TRBV27, with D possibly TRBD1 on 6 matching bases. The CDR3 extends over 13 amino acids. CDR1 and CDR2 (germline): MNHEY, SMNVEV (reference sequence). The V and J ends lost 8 bases and 6 bases respectively, with 16 bases between them. DNA of the CDR3: TGTGCCAGCCACAGGGCCCGGGGGGCTGAAGCTTTCTTT. This sequence encodes CASHRARGAEAFF.

The rearrangement joins TRBV19 to TRBJ1-2; a possible D gene is TRBD1 (5 bases). Looked up from germline, CDR1 is LNHDA and CDR2 is SQIVND (reference sequence). The germline V and J ends were trimmed by 7 bases and 4 bases, with 13 bases remaining between them. The CDR3 spans 13 residues. The DNA of the CDR3 is TGTGCCAGTAATAGAGACAGCGTCTATGGCTACACCTTC. This translates into CASNRDSVYGYTF.

This sequence joins TRBV7-2 and TRBJ1-5; the D gene is possibly TRBD1 (5 bases). The CDR3 has 14 amino acids. The V gene's germline CDR1 is SGHTA and CDR2 FQGNSA. The V gene lost 5 bases and the J gene lost 7 bases, with 15 bases spanning the gap. In nucleotides, the CDR3 is TGTGCCAGCAGCCCCCCGGGGGGTCAACAGCCCCAGCATTTT. It yields the protein CASSPPGGQQPQHF.

This chain uses TRBV9 with TRBJ1-5; 7 bases are a match to TRBD1. CDR1 SGDLS and CDR2 YYNGEE come from the germline V gene. After removal of 4 bases from V and 5 bases from J, the junction contained 6 bases not matched to a gene. The CDR3 has 14 amino acids. The chain's CDR3 is CASSIRQGDQPQHF. The CDR3 nucleotides are TGTGCCAGCAGCATCCGACAGGGCGATCAGCCCCAGCATTTT.

V and J are TRBV18 and TRBJ2-7, with no clear D. This CDR3 contains 12 residues. V was shortened by 0 bases and J by 6 bases, with 6 bases between the two germline ends. Germline-derived CDR1 and CDR2 are KGHSH and LQKENI. CDR3 residues: CASSPPNTEQYF. CDR3 in DNA: TGTGCCAGCTCACCACCGAACACCGAGCAGTACTTC.

This clone was detected once. Other DNA sequences in the sample encode the same CDR3. This chain joins TRBV12-3 or TRBV12-4 and TRBJ1-2; D perhaps matches TRBD1 (6 bases). The CDR3 contains 13 residues. V lost 2 bases to trimming and J lost 2 bases, with 6 bases between them. CDR3 DNA: TGTGCCAGCAGTTTAACAGGGAACTATGGCTACACCTTC. It translates to CASSLTGNYGYTF.

The V call is TRBV5-1, the J call TRBJ2-7, with a tentative D call TRBD2 (7 bases). This CDR3 contains 15 residues. Germline assignment: CDR1 SGHRS and CDR2 YFSETQ. V lost 3 bases and J lost 2, with 15 bases in between. CDR3 sequence (DNA): TGCGCCAGCAGCTCCGGGCGGGGGCCCCCCTACGAGCAGTACTTC. This encodes CASSSGRGPPYEQYF.

The V and J genes are TRBV15 and TRBJ1-4; tentative D call: TRBD1 (5 bases). Between the trimmed V and J ends, which lost 0 bases and 11 bases, there was a span of 10 bases. The V gene's germline CDR1 is LNHNV and CDR2 YYDKDF (reference sequence). CDR3 size: 13 residues. The chain's CDR3 is CATSRDREGKLFF. The CDR3 nucleotides are TGTGCCACCAGCAGAGACAGGGAAGGCAAACTGTTTTTT.

The chain has TRBV10-3 and TRBJ1-4; D uncertain. Germline V gene data show CDR1 as ENHRY and CDR2 as SYGVKD. This CDR3 has 14 amino acids. Trimming took off 2 bases at V and 7 bases at J, with 11 bases between the two ends. The CDR3 DNA sequence: TGTGCCATCAGTGAGGGCGGGGTTCCTGAAAAACTGTTTTTT. It yields the protein CAISEGGVPEKLFF.

The chain is built from TRBV18 and TRBJ2-3; 7 bases are shared with TRBD1. After removal of 6 bases from V and 3 bases from J, the junction contained 9 bases not matched to a gene. The CDR3 is 15 residues long. CDR1 is KGHSH, CDR2 LQKENI, per germline. The CDR3 loop reads CASSRGDRLTDTQYF. The CDR3, as DNA: TGTGCCAGCTCCCGAGGGGACAGATTGACAGATACGCAGTATTTT. The variable domain in full, completed from reference TRBV18 and TRBJ2-3, reads NAGVMQNPRHLVRRRGQEARLRCSPMKGHSHVYWYRQLPEEGLKFMVYLQKENIIDESGMPKERFSAEFPKEGPSILRIQQVVRGDSAAYFCASSRGDRLTDTQYFGPGTRLTVL.

The rearrangement joins TRBV10-3 to TRBJ2-7, with 14 positions matching TRBD2. Germline assignment: CDR1 ENHRY and CDR2 SYGVKD. The trim removed 8 bases at V and 1 base at J, leaving 7 bases unmatched. The CDR3 consists of 16 residues. The CDR3 nucleotides read TGTGCCATCGGGTCGGGACTAGCGGGGGTATCCTACGAGCAGTACTTC. This gives the protein CAIGSGLAGVSYEQYF.

This chain connects TRBV11-2 to TRBJ1-3; possibly TRBD1 for D (5 bases). The CDR3 has 16 residues. Trimming left V 6 bases short and J 2 bases short, with 17 bases between. CDR1 and CDR2 (germline): SGHAT, FQNNGV. In DNA, the CDR3 is TGTGCCAGCAGACAATATGCAGGGCAGGCTGGAAACACCATATATTTT. This translates into CASRQYAGQAGNTIYF.

The chain joins TRBV27 to TRBJ1-3; D uncertain. CDR3 length: 12 residues. CDR1 and CDR2 from the germline V gene are MNHEY and SMNVEV (reference sequence). The V end was cut by 3 bases, the J end by 4 bases, with 4 bases between. This chain's CDR3 is CASSLRGNTIYF. The CDR3 DNA reads TGTGCCAGCAGTTTGAGAGGAAACACCATATATTTT.

This chain uses TRBV5-1 with TRBJ1-1, with a weak D call TRBD1 (5 bases). There are 15 residues in the CDR3. Germline V lookup: CDR1 SGHRS, CDR2 YFSETQ. V shed 0 bases and J shed 0 bases, with 9 bases lying between them. CDR3 region: CASSLGVGVNTEAFF. CDR3 coding DNA: TGCGCCAGCAGCTTGGGGGTAGGGGTGAACACTGAAGCTTTCTTT.

The J gene is TRBJ2-4, the V gene TRBV7-2; possible D gene TRBD1, 7 bases. Germline V lookup: CDR1 SGHTA, CDR2 FQGNSA. Trimming removed 4 bases from V and 0 bases from J, with 10 bases in between. The CDR3 totals 15 residues. Written as DNA, the CDR3 is TGTGCCAGCAGCTCCCAGGGGGGAGCCAAAAACATTCAGTACTTC. Residues: CASSSQGGAKNIQYF.

V gene TRBV5-1 combines with J gene TRBJ1-4, with a tentative D call TRBD1 (5 bases). This CDR3 comprises 16 residues. Germline CDR1 reads SGHRS; CDR2 reads YFSETQ. V shed 3 bases and J shed 7 bases, with 19 bases lying between them. The CDR3 sequence: CASSYGTRHGTEKLFF. DNA of the CDR3: TGCGCCAGCAGCTATGGGACTCGCCACGGGACTGAAAAACTGTTTTTT.

The chain joins TRBV12-3 or TRBV12-4 to TRBJ1-1; D gene unclear. The CDR3 consists of 12 residues. Trimming removed 6 bases at V and 5 bases at J, with 10 bases between. CDR3 sequence reads: CASSRILTEAFF. The DNA for the CDR3 is TGTGCCAGCAGCAGGATACTGACTGAAGCTTTCTTT.

The genes are TRBV7-9 and TRBJ2-5; D is ambiguous. The CDR3 loop spans 14 amino acids. Between the trimmed V and J ends, which lost 2 bases and 1 base, there was a span of 8 bases. The germline gives CDR1 SEHNR, CDR2 FQNEAQ (reference sequence). DNA for the CDR3: TGTGCCAGCAGCTTACTCAGAAGCCAAGAGACCCAGTACTTC. It codes for CASSLLRSQETQYF.

The rearrangement joins TRBV21-1 to TRBJ1-6. TRBV21-1 constitutes a pseudogene. The CDR3 contains 17 residues. As DNA, the CDR3 is TGTGCCAGCAGCAAAGTCGGGGGGCAGGTCACGAATTCACCCCTCCACTTT. Protein: CASSKVGGQVTNSPLHF.

In regard to this clone: The junction differs from germline at one of its ends, possibly a read error. The chain combines TRBV12-5 with TRBJ1-2, with no clear D. Germline CDR1 is LGHNT and CDR2 is FRNRAP. CDR3 size: 14 residues. This CDR3 is CASGLVNSPYAYTF. In DNA form, the CDR3 reads TGTGCTAGTGGTTTGGTAAATAGCCCTTATGCCTACACCTTC.

V is TRBV7-9 and J is TRBJ1-2, with D hard to call. This CDR3 region has 15 residues. V gave up 4 bases and J gave up 4 bases, with 16 bases separating them. The germline gives CDR1 SEHNR, CDR2 FQNEAQ (reference sequence). The CDR3 sequence is CASSSLEGHSYGYTF. Written as DNA, the CDR3 is TGTGCCAGCAGCTCCCTGGAGGGCCATTCCTATGGCTACACCTTC.

The chain couples TRBV7-9 to TRBJ1-4; D is undetermined. V dropped 5 bases and J dropped 0 bases, with 10 bases sitting between them. Looked up from germline, CDR1 is SEHNR and CDR2 is FQNEAQ (reference sequence). The length of the CDR3 is 15 residues. The CDR3 DNA reads as TGTGCCAGCAGCAAGGCGGGTGCAACTAATGAAAAACTGTTTTTT. Protein sequence: CASSKAGATNEKLFF.

The chain carries TRBV7-2 and TRBJ1-2, with D possibly matching TRBD1 (6 bases). The CDR3 has 14 residues. Germline CDR1 and CDR2: SGHTA and FQGNSA. Trimming took 7 bases from V and 0 from J, leaving 12 bases between them. The CDR3 loop is CASTEDRTNYGYTF. In DNA form, the CDR3 reads TGTGCCAGCACCGAAGACAGGACTAACTATGGCTACACCTTC.